The next 24 T cell receptor beta chains were all read from a single sample in a study of shared clonotypes between healthy human individuals. Here immunoSEQ multiplex PCR was the method, and the copy in TCRdb shows in-frame clones only, minus some. This sample yields approximately 470,000 clones, of which around 85% are seen a single time; 12% belongs to the top ten. The sequenced material came from PBMCs. These receptors were taken from a woman aged 40 to 50 in good health. Some clones in this sample may be carry-over from other donors' samples.

This clone has more than one count but fewer than ten. One junction end disagrees with the germline gene, perhaps due to a read error. The gene calls are TRBV7-2 and TRBJ2-1, with 8 bases lining up with TRBD1. Germline-derived CDR1 and CDR2 are SGHTA and FQGNSA. The CDR3 is made up of 16 amino acids. In nucleotides, the CDR3 is TGTGCCAGCAGCATAGCCGGGACAGGTTCCTACAATGAGCAGTTCTTC. It specifies CASSIAGTGSYNEQFF.

The CDR3 loop reads CASSLGTGGYQPQHF. The CDR3 bases are TGTGCCAGCAGTTTAGGGACAGGGGGGTATCAGCCCCAGCATTTT. The rearrangement uses TRBV28 and TRBJ1-5, with 11 bases that match TRBD1. The CDR3 has 15 amino acids. Germline CDR1 and CDR2: MDHEN and SYDVKM. The V gene end was trimmed by 2 bases and the J gene end by 5 bases; junction bases not matched to a gene: 2.

About this clone itself: This may be a read error, as it is one base from a much larger clone. The identical CDR3 is also encoded by other nucleotide sequences in the sample. The V call is TRBV5-1, the J call TRBJ2-1; the D gene is possibly TRBD2 (6 bases). The CDR3 runs to 15 residues. CDR1 is SGHRS and CDR2 is YFSETQ in the germline V gene. CDR3 residues: CASSLGLASYNEQFF. In DNA, the CDR3 is TGCGCCAGTAGCTTGGGCCTAGCGAGCTACAATGAGCAGTTCTTC.

On this clone itself: This likely traces to a read error, being one base from a far larger clone. The same CDR3 is also encoded by other DNA sequences in this sample. V gene TRBV25-1 combines with J gene TRBJ2-2, with a tentative D call TRBD2 (5 bases). This CDR3 has 14 amino acids. CDR1 is MGHDK, CDR2 SYGVNS, per germline. The chain's CDR3 is CASSVSGWAGELFF. The CDR3 region has the DNA TGTGCCAGCAGTGTATCTGGGTGGGCCGGGGAGCTGTTCTTT.

Concerning this clone: Germline and junction disagree at one end, which may indicate a read error. Other DNA sequences of this sample code for an identical CDR3. The rearrangement links TRBV6-5 to TRBJ2-2; maybe TRBD2 (7 bases). Germline lookup yields CDR1 MNHEY and CDR2 SVGAGI. The CDR3 consists of 14 residues. In DNA, the CDR3 is TGTGCCAGCAGTGAAGAGACAGGAAGCGGGGAACTGTTTTTT. This translates into CASSEETGSGELFF.

The CDR3 reads CASSEALPPTQYF. In DNA, the CDR3 is TGTGCCAGCAGTGAAGCGCTGCCGCCCACGCAGTATTTT. The rearrangement joins TRBV2 to TRBJ2-3; D gene unclear. Trimming removed 0 bases from V and 9 bases from J, with 10 bases in between. The germline gives CDR1 SNHLY, CDR2 FYNNEI. The CDR3 has 13 residues.

A word on this clone: Given a far larger clone just one base away, this is likely a sequencing read error. Other DNA sequences in the sample encode the same CDR3. V gene TRBV2 combines with J gene TRBJ1-4, with 9 nucleotides matching TRBD1. The CDR3 is 14 amino acids. The germline V gene encodes CDR1 SNHLY and CDR2 FYNNEI. The CDR3 loop reads CASSTDRGSEKLFF. In DNA form, the CDR3 reads TGTGCCAGCAGTACGGACAGGGGAAGTGAAAAGCTGTTTTTT.

Comments on this clone: This sequence may be a read error, since a much larger clone differs from it by one base. The chain uses TRBV15 and TRBJ2-1, with 8 bases lining up with TRBD2. The V gene's germline CDR1 is LNHNV and CDR2 YYDKDF (reference sequence). CDR3 length: 15 amino acids. The CDR3 is CVTSGTRSSYNEQFF. The CDR3, as DNA: TGTGTCACCAGCGGGACTAGGAGCTCCTACAATGAGCAGTTCTTC.

This clone was seen a single time. The chain links TRBV15 to TRBJ2-2; perhaps D is TRBD1 or TRBD2 (5 bases each). Germline CDR1 and CDR2: LNHNV and YYDKDF (reference sequence). This CDR3 comprises 18 residues. Trimming left V 6 bases short and J 4 bases short, with 24 bases between. For the CDR3, the DNA is TGTGCCACCAGTAGCCCTGTGGGGCGGACTCGCGGCACCGGGGAGCTGTTTTTT. It specifies CATSSPVGRTRGTGELFF.

CDR3 loop: CASSLGHSSYNEQFF. For the CDR3, the DNA is TGTGCCAGCAGCTTAGGCCACAGCTCCTACAATGAGCAGTTCTTC. The chain couples TRBV11-2 to TRBJ2-1; D ambiguous. This CDR3 is 15 amino acids long. CDR1 SGHAT and CDR2 FQNNGV come from the germline V gene. Trimming shortened V by 1 base and J by 0 bases, and 7 bases separated the two germline ends.

V gene TRBV15 combines with J gene TRBJ1-5; D remains unclear. The V end lost 3 bases, the J end lost 1 base, and 4 bases lay between the germline ends. The CDR3 is 13 amino acids. Germline loops: CDR1 LNHNV, CDR2 YYDKDF (reference sequence). Written as DNA, the CDR3 is TGTGCCACCAGCAGGATGAGCAATCAGCCCCAGCATTTT. Translation: CATSRMSNQPQHF.

V and J are TRBV7-6 and TRBJ2-7, with 7 bases lining up with TRBD2. The germline gives CDR1 SGHVS, CDR2 FNYEAQ. The CDR3 spans 17 residues. J lost 2 bases, V lost 2 bases, and 12 bases had no gene match. Here the CDR3 DNA reads TGTGCCAGCAGCTTACAAACCGCGGGAGAGATAACCTACGAGCAGTACTTC. Translating gives CASSLQTAGEITYEQYF. Together with reference TRBV7-6 and TRBJ2-7, the CDR3 gives the full variable domain: GAGVSQSPRYKVTKRGQDVALRCDPISGHVSLYWYRQALGQGPEFLTYFNYEAQQDKSGLPNDRFSAERPEGSISTLTIQRTEQRDSAMYRCASSLQTAGEITYEQYFGPGTRLTVT.

V and J are TRBV5-1 and TRBJ1-2, with D maybe TRBD1 (6 bases). Looked up from germline, CDR1 is SGHRS and CDR2 is YFSETQ. The germline V and J ends were trimmed by 5 bases and 12 bases, with 23 bases remaining between them. The CDR3 sequence is 14 residues long. The DNA of the CDR3 is TGCGCCAGCAGAGAAGAAACGACAGGTGCTCTCGACACCTTC. Its translation: CASREETTGALDTF.

Of note for this clone: One base separates it from a far larger clone, so it is likely a read error. The chain recombines TRBV27 with TRBJ2-7; D not certain. Per germline, CDR1 MNHEY and CDR2 SMNVEV (reference sequence). This CDR3 spans 11 amino acids. The V end was cut by 3 bases, the J end by 0 bases, with 0 bases between. Here the CDR3 DNA reads TGTGCCAGCAGTTTCTCCTACGAGCAGTACTTC. Translating gives CASSFSYEQYF.

V gene TRBV5-6 combines with J gene TRBJ2-5, with unresolved D. The CDR3 runs to 15 residues. Germline assignment: CDR1 SGHDT and CDR2 YYEEEE. The V end lost 3 bases, the J end lost 0 bases, and 12 bases lay between the germline ends. For the CDR3, the DNA is TGTGCCAGCAGCTCCCAAAGCCCGTACCAAGAGACCCAGTACTTC. It yields the protein CASSSQSPYQETQYF.

The chain couples TRBV28 to TRBJ2-3, with D unresolved. The CDR3 totals 12 residues. Germline V gives CDR1 MDHEN, CDR2 SYDVKM. Trimming stripped 4 bases from V and 3 bases from J, with 5 bases between. This chain's CDR3 is CASSSLTDTQYF. CDR3 nucleotides: TGTGCCAGCAGTTCCTTAACAGATACGCAGTATTTT. The full variable domain, rest sourced from reference TRBV28 and TRBJ2-3, is DVKVTQSSRYLVKRTGEKVFLECVQDMDHENMFWYRQDPGLGLRLIYFSYDVKMKEKGDIPEGYSVSREKKERFSLILESASTNQTSMYLCASSSLTDTQYFGPGTRLTVL.

The chain is built from TRBV28 and TRBJ1-5, with D maybe TRBD1 (5 bases). Germline CDR1 is MDHEN and CDR2 is SYDVKM. The CDR3 length is 15 residues. Deletions cut 6 bases from V and 0 bases from J, with 12 bases between. Written as DNA, the CDR3 is TGTGCCAGCAGGACCGCTCAGGGTAGCAATCAGCCCCAGCATTTT. Its translation: CASRTAQGSNQPQHF.

Turning to this clone: Given a far larger clone just one base away, this is likely a sequencing read error. Other DNA sequences in the same sample also yield this CDR3. This chain joins TRBV29-1 and TRBJ2-5, with D uncertain. Germline CDR1 reads SQVTM; CDR2 reads ANQGSEA. The CDR3 is 13 amino acids. V lost 6 bases, J lost 5 bases, and 16 bases lay in between. The CDR3 DNA reads TGCAGCGTCGAATCCCATTTAGGGGAGACCCAGTACTTC. This translates into CSVESHLGETQYF.

The V call is TRBV28, the J call TRBJ1-1; D might be TRBD1 (5 bases). This CDR3 spans 15 amino acids. V was clipped by 6 bases and J by 3 bases, with 17 bases between them. Per germline, CDR1 MDHEN and CDR2 SYDVKM. CDR3: CASSPVGGPYTEAFF. CDR3 DNA: TGTGCCAGCAGCCCCGTCGGGGGACCCTACACTGAAGCTTTCTTT.

In regard to this clone: A far larger clone is just one base off, so this is likely a read error. This chain uses TRBV30 with TRBJ1-2; D uncertain. Germline V gene sequence: CDR1 GTSNPN, CDR2 SVGIG (reference sequence). This CDR3 spans 12 amino acids. The CDR3: CAYLDGNYGYTF. The CDR3 bases are TGTGCGTACCTGGACGGTAACTATGGCTACACCTTC. Combining the CDR3 with reference TRBV30 and TRBJ1-2 gives the whole variable domain SQTIHQWPATLVQPVGSPLSLECTVEGTSNPNLYWYRQAAGRGLQLLFYSVGIGQISSEVPQNLSASRPQDRQFILSSKKLLLSDSGFYLCAYLDGNYGYTFGSGTRLTVV.

This clone was found a few times. The chain carries TRBV7-8 and TRBJ1-1, with D unresolved. Germline V lookup: CDR1 SGHVS, CDR2 FQNEAQ. This CDR3 has 13 residues. Deletions cut 5 bases from V and 5 bases from J, with 12 bases between. This CDR3 reads CASSQARRTEAFF. Written as DNA, the CDR3 is TGTGCCAGCAGCCAGGCACGGAGGACTGAAGCTTTCTTT.

The rearrangement joins TRBV1 to TRBJ2-7. TRBV1 is given as a pseudogene. This CDR3 spans 15 amino acids. The DNA for the CDR3 is TGCACCAGCAGGGGGTCTAATCAAGAACCTTACGAGCAGTACTTC. Protein sequence: CTSRGSNQEPYEQYF.

This rearrangement joins TRBV7-6 to TRBJ2-7; 10 bases are shared with TRBD1. V trimming: 4 bases; J trimming: 7 bases; junction bases outside the gene matches: 13. In germline, CDR1 is SGHVS, CDR2 FNYEAQ. The CDR3 contains 16 residues. CDR3 protein: CASSSRVGTGDREQYF. CDR3 DNA: TGTGCCAGCAGCTCCCGGGTGGGGACAGGGGACCGGGAGCAGTACTTC. Full variable domain (missing parts from reference TRBV7-6 and TRBJ2-7): GAGVSQSPRYKVTKRGQDVALRCDPISGHVSLYWYRQALGQGPEFLTYFNYEAQQDKSGLPNDRFSAERPEGSISTLTIQRTEQRDSAMYRCASSSRVGTGDREQYFGPGTRLTVT.

This clone was detected a few times. A far larger clone is one nucleotide away, so this likely arose from a read error. This sample includes further DNA sequences coding for the same CDR3. This chain uses TRBV25-1 with TRBJ1-2; 7 bases are shared with TRBD1. The CDR3 totals 13 residues. Germline CDR1 reads MGHDK; CDR2 reads SYGVNS. The CDR3 DNA is TGTGCTAGCAGGGCAGGGGGTCGCTATGGCTACACCTTC. Its protein is CASRAGGRYGYTF.